Listed here are 19 T cell receptor beta chains from one sample, sequenced in a study of shared clonotypes between healthy human individuals. Only CD45RO-negative cells positively selected for CCR7 counted as naive CD8 cells, so terminally differentiated effector memory CD45RA+ cells were excluded. Here immunoSEQ multiplex PCR was the method, and the copy in TCRdb shows in-frame clones only, minus some. The sample has 1.5 million to 2.5 million clones, about 95% seen once; the top ten hold 1.2%. The sequenced sample consisted of naive CD8+ T cells sorted from blood. All receptors derive from a man in his late teens or twenties in good health.

The rearrangement uses TRBV9 and TRBJ2-3, with D perhaps matching TRBD1 or TRBD2 (5 bases each). CDR3 length: 16 residues. The germline V and J ends were trimmed by 3 bases and 4 bases, with 18 bases remaining between them. Germline CDR1 is SGDLS and CDR2 is YYNGEE. The CDR3 reads CASSAEGSGTSDTQYF. In DNA form, the CDR3 reads TGTGCCAGCAGCGCCGAGGGTAGTGGGACGTCAGATACGCAGTATTTT.

A single count supports this clone. Other DNA sequences in the same sample also yield this CDR3. This sequence joins TRBV29-1 and TRBJ1-1; D ambiguous. CDR1 SQVTM and CDR2 ANQGSEA come from the germline V gene. With 0 bases removed from V and 0 bases from J, the gap between germline ends came to 5 bases. This CDR3 region has 13 residues. The CDR3 is CSVEEGLNTEAFF. The CDR3 region has the DNA TGCAGCGTTGAAGAGGGGTTGAACACTGAAGCTTTCTTT.

This clone was seen just once. Additional DNA sequences in this sample encode the identical CDR3. V and J are TRBV5-1 and TRBJ1-3; D is possibly TRBD1 (6 bases). The V end was cut by 4 bases, the J end by 4 bases, with 12 bases between. The CDR3 loop spans 14 amino acids. Looked up from germline, CDR1 is SGHRS and CDR2 is YFSETQ. The CDR3 coding sequence is TGCGCCAGCAGCCTGGCGGGGGGCGGAAACACCATATATTTT. Protein sequence: CASSLAGGGNTIYF.

This chain joins TRBV28 and TRBJ1-2; 9 bases map to TRBD1. Germline CDR1 and CDR2: MDHEN and SYDVKM. The V segment lost 4 bases and the J segment 4 bases; nucleotides outside the gene matches: 13. The CDR3 is 17 residues long. The CDR3 loop reads CASSSDAIQGAGYGYTF. The CDR3 DNA reads as TGTGCCAGCAGTTCGGACGCAATACAGGGGGCTGGCTATGGCTACACCTTC.

The chain uses TRBV9 and TRBJ1-2; a weak D match, TRBD1 (5 bases). The CDR3 runs 12 residues. Germline CDR1 reads SGDLS; CDR2 reads YYNGEE. The V and J ends lost 4 bases and 7 bases respectively, with 11 bases between them. The CDR3 DNA is TGTGCCAGCAGCTTTGGACAATCTGGCTACACCTTC. Translated: CASSFGQSGYTF.

V gene TRBV5-4 combines with J gene TRBJ1-6; D gene uncertain. The V gene's germline CDR1 is SGHNT and CDR2 YYREEE (reference sequence). The CDR3 contains 15 residues. V was cut by 4 bases and J by 6 bases, with 14 bases left in between. The CDR3, as DNA: TGTGCCAGCAGCACCGAGAAGAACAGTAATTCACCCCTCCACTTT. It is translated as CASSTEKNSNSPLHF.

Concerning this clone itself: In the same sample, other DNA sequences code for this CDR3. The chain joins TRBV7-9 to TRBJ2-7; tentatively, D is TRBD2 (6 bases). Germline V gene data show CDR1 as SEHNR and CDR2 as FQNEAQ (reference sequence). The V gene lost 5 bases and the J gene lost 0 bases, with 11 bases spanning the gap. The CDR3 spans 14 residues. In nucleotides, the CDR3 is TGTGCCAGCAGCCTAGTAGCGGTCTCCTACGAGCAGTACTTC. Its translation is CASSLVAVSYEQYF.

This clone is a singleton in its sample. This sequence joins TRBV7-2 and TRBJ2-1; D perhaps matches TRBD2 (6 bases). The germline V gene encodes CDR1 SGHTA and CDR2 FQGNSA. This CDR3 is 15 amino acids long. The V end lost 3 bases, the J end lost 5 bases, and 14 bases lay between the germline ends. The chain's CDR3 is CASSLGTLQHNEQFF. CDR3 nucleotide sequence: TGTGCCAGCAGCTTGGGGACTTTACAACACAATGAGCAGTTCTTC.

The genes are TRBV28 and TRBJ2-1; a possible D gene is TRBD2 (7 bases). The V end was cut by 3 bases, the J end by 0 bases, with 15 bases between. The CDR3 sequence is 17 residues long. Germline values: CDR1 MDHEN, CDR2 SYDVKM. The DNA of the CDR3 is TGTGCCAGCAGTTTGTTTCTCGGGGGGCGCTCCTACAATGAGCAGTTCTTC. Translation gives CASSLFLGGRSYNEQFF.

This sequence joins TRBV11-2 and TRBJ1-2, with D possibly TRBD1 on 5 matching bases. The germline V gene encodes CDR1 SGHAT and CDR2 FQNNGV. The CDR3 is 15 amino acids. V was shortened by 1 base and J by 3 bases, with 12 bases between the two germline ends. CDR3 in amino acids: CASSLVAGRDYGYTF. The CDR3 DNA is TGTGCCAGCAGCTTAGTGGCAGGGAGGGACTATGGCTACACCTTC. Full variable domain (outside the CDR3, taken from reference TRBV11-2 and TRBJ1-2): EAGVAQSPRYKIIEKRQSVAFWCNPISGHATLYWYQQILGQGPKLLIQFQNNGVVDDSQLPKDRFSAERLKGVDSTLKIQPAKLEDSAVYLCASSLVAGRDYGYTFGSGTRLTVV.

The rearrangement joins TRBV29-1 to TRBJ1-2, with 9 bases aligning to TRBD1. Per germline, CDR1 SQVTM and CDR2 ANQGSEA. Trimming removed 2 bases from V and 3 bases from J; junction bases left unmatched: 7. The CDR3 has 15 amino acids. In nucleotides, the CDR3 is TGCAGCGTTGAACTGACAGGGGGATTAGACTATGGCTACACCTTC. Translating gives CSVELTGGLDYGYTF.

The CDR3 here is CASSYRAGYGYTF. Here the CDR3 DNA reads TGTGCCAGCAGCTACAGGGCCGGCTATGGCTACACCTTC. V is TRBV5-4 and J is TRBJ1-2; D is possibly TRBD1 (6 bases). The CDR3 has 13 amino acids. Trimming took 3 bases from V and 4 from J, leaving 10 bases between them. Germline CDR1 SGHNT, CDR2 YYREEE (reference sequence).

The chain carries TRBV30 and TRBJ2-3; 7 bases are a match to TRBD1. CDR3 length: 13 residues. The ends lost 5 bases at V and 1 base at J; junction bases unmatched: 3. Germline CDR1 GTSNPN, CDR2 SVGIG (reference sequence). This CDR3 reads CAWATGGTDTQYF. In DNA form, the CDR3 reads TGTGCCTGGGCCACAGGGGGCACAGATACGCAGTATTTT. Full variable domain (outside the CDR3, taken from reference TRBV30 and TRBJ2-3): SQTIHQWPATLVQPVGSPLSLECTVEGTSNPNLYWYRQAAGRGLQLLFYSVGIGQISSEVPQNLSASRPQDRQFILSSKKLLLSDSGFYLCAWATGGTDTQYFGPGTRLTVL.

The V call is TRBV6-6, the J call TRBJ1-1, with D possibly matching TRBD1 (5 bases). Deletions cut 6 bases from V and 6 bases from J, with 23 bases between. The CDR3 length is 16 residues. Germline-derived CDR1 and CDR2 are MNHNY and SVGAGI (reference sequence). The CDR3 reads CASSLAPSTVRAEAFF. Written as DNA, the CDR3 is TGTGCCAGCAGCCTAGCCCCATCGACAGTGAGGGCTGAAGCTTTCTTT.

This chain links TRBV10-1 with TRBJ2-7; no clear D. In germline, CDR1 is WNHNN, CDR2 SYGVQD (reference sequence). This CDR3 is built from 14 residues. V was clipped by 9 bases and J by 2 bases, with 17 bases between them. CDR3 residues: CASCPPKGTYEQYF. The CDR3 DNA reads as TGCGCCAGTTGTCCCCCCAAAGGGACCTACGAGCAGTACTTC.

Comments on this clone: Other DNA sequences in this sample translate to the same CDR3. The genes are TRBV19 and TRBJ2-7; D gene unclear. V gave up 6 bases and J gave up 1 base, with 7 bases separating them. Germline V gene data show CDR1 as LNHDA and CDR2 as SQIVND (reference sequence). The CDR3 consists of 12 residues. The CDR3 nucleotides read TGTGCCAGTAGCGACCGTTCCTACGAGCAGTACTTC. It translates to CASSDRSYEQYF.

The chain recombines TRBV6-6 with TRBJ2-1; TRBD2 aligns across 9 bases. The CDR3 has 15 residues. Germline V gene lookup returns CDR1 MNHNY and CDR2 SVGAGI (reference sequence). The junction had 9 bases not matched to a gene; V was cut back by 6 bases and J by 6 bases. In DNA, the CDR3 is TGTGCCAGCAGCCCTGGACTAGCGCAAGCCAATGAGCAGTTCTTC. Protein sequence: CASSPGLAQANEQFF.

The CDR3 reads CASSFLDYEQYF. Here the CDR3 DNA reads TGTGCCAGCAGCTTCCTCGATTACGAGCAGTACTTC. The chain joins TRBV11-2 to TRBJ2-7; D is uncertain. V was shortened by 3 bases and J by 4 bases, with 7 bases between the two germline ends. CDR1 and CDR2 (germline): SGHAT, FQNNGV. This CDR3 spans 12 amino acids.

Here the CDR3 DNA reads TGTGCCAGTAGTATAGAGACCCGAGGGGGGACCCAGTACTTC. It translates to CASSIETRGGTQYF. The chain combines TRBV19 with TRBJ2-5; D is perhaps TRBD1 (6 bases). In germline, CDR1 is LNHDA, CDR2 SQIVND (reference sequence). This CDR3 has 14 residues. V was clipped by 0 bases and J by 7 bases, with 12 bases between them. The full variable domain, its missing parts supplied by reference TRBV19 and TRBJ2-5, is DGGITQSPKYLFRKEGQNVTLSCEQNLNHDAMYWYRQDPGQGLRLIYYSQIVNDFQKGDIAEGYSVSREKKESFPLTVTSAQKNPTAFYLCASSIETRGGTQYFGPGTRLLVL.